This is a list of T cell receptor beta chains from one sample in a study of CD8 T cells in Susac syndrome. Each CDR3 protein gets one entry after TCRdb re-called the immunoSEQ multiplex PCR reads with MiXCR. The data hold hundreds of thousands of distinct CDR3 sequences, with about 85% observed a single time. The sequenced sample was CD8+ T cells from PBMCs. Receptors originate from a human donor with multiple sclerosis. Both conserved end residues are part of each CDR3. A D gene is named only where the DNA matches it firmly. Where a row states a size, it is once, few, many or the class of an expanded clone; other rows omit it.

d_gene: .; j_gene: TRBJ2-6; v_gene: TRBV27; abundance: .; CDR3aa: CASSLNPGPISGANVLTF; CDR3nt: TGTGCCAGCAGCTTGAACCCGGGACCCATCTCTGGGGCCAACGTCCTGACTTTC
d_gene: TRBD2; j_gene: TRBJ2-7; v_gene: TRBV4-2; abundance: .; CDR3aa: CASSLGTSSSYEQYF; CDR3nt: TGTGCCAGCAGCCTTGGGACTAGCTCTTCCTACGAGCAGTACTTC
d_gene: .; j_gene: TRBJ2-1; v_gene: TRBV7-9; abundance: .; CDR3aa: CASRSVAGHNEQFF; CDR3nt: TGTGCCAGCAGGTCGGTTGCGGGCCACAATGAGCAGTTCTTC
d_gene: .; j_gene: TRBJ2-5; v_gene: TRBV7-9; abundance: .; CDR3aa: CASSQGGETQYF; CDR3nt: TGTGCCAGCAGCCAGGGGGGGGAGACCCAGTACTTC
d_gene: TRBD2; j_gene: TRBJ2-1; v_gene: TRBV25-1; abundance: .; CDR3aa: CASSESGRPYNEQFF; CDR3nt: TGTGCCAGCAGTGAGAGCGGGAGGCCATACAATGAGCAGTTCTTC
d_gene: TRBD1; j_gene: TRBJ1-1; v_gene: TRBV27; abundance: .; CDR3aa: CASSSRDRGPLNTEAFF; CDR3nt: TGTGCCAGCAGTTCAAGGGACAGGGGGCCCCTGAACACTGAAGCTTTCTTT
d_gene: .; j_gene: TRBJ2-6; v_gene: TRBV6-1; abundance: .; CDR3aa: CASSERVGANVLTF; CDR3nt: TGTGCCAGCAGTGAAAGGGTTGGGGCCAACGTCCTGACTTTC
d_gene: .; j_gene: TRBJ1-2; v_gene: TRBV7-9; abundance: .; CDR3aa: CASSSNYGYTF; CDR3nt: TGTGCCAGCAGTAGTAACTATGGCTACACCTTC
d_gene: .; j_gene: TRBJ2-3; v_gene: TRBV19; abundance: .; CDR3aa: CATKMRQSKADTQYF; CDR3nt: TGTGCCACTAAAATGCGACAGTCTAAGGCAGATACGCAGTATTTT
d_gene: .; j_gene: TRBJ2-5; v_gene: TRBV5-1; abundance: .; CDR3aa: CASSSMSSRTNPETQYF; CDR3nt: TGCGCCAGCAGCTCTATGTCCAGCAGGACGAATCCAGAGACCCAGTACTTC
d_gene: TRBD1; j_gene: TRBJ1-2; v_gene: TRBV29-1; abundance: .; CDR3aa: CSFLDRAPAGYTF; CDR3nt: TGCAGCTTCTTAGACAGGGCCCCTGCTGGCTACACCTTC
d_gene: .; j_gene: TRBJ1-1; v_gene: TRBV6-5; abundance: .; CDR3aa: CASSYLENPGEAFF; CDR3nt: TGTGCCAGCAGTTACCTCGAAAATCCGGGTGAAGCTTTCTTT
d_gene: TRBD1; j_gene: TRBJ2-7; v_gene: TRBV9; abundance: .; CDR3aa: CASSAFDRGPYEQYF; CDR3nt: TGTGCCAGCAGCGCATTCGACAGGGGCCCCTACGAGCAGTACTTC
d_gene: .; j_gene: TRBJ1-2; v_gene: TRBV7-9; abundance: .; CDR3aa: CASSLGATKYGYTF; CDR3nt: TGTGCCAGCAGCTTAGGGGCAACCAAATATGGCTACACCTTC
d_gene: TRBD2; j_gene: TRBJ2-2; v_gene: TRBV29-1; abundance: .; CDR3aa: CSVEVLAGGMDTGELFF; CDR3nt: TGCAGCGTTGAGGTTTTAGCGGGAGGAATGGACACCGGGGAGCTGTTTTTT
d_gene: TRBD1; j_gene: TRBJ2-1; v_gene: TRBV19; abundance: .; CDR3aa: CASRPGQGRDEQFF; CDR3nt: TGTGCCAGTAGGCCAGGACAGGGGAGGGATGAGCAGTTCTTC
d_gene: .; j_gene: TRBJ2-1; v_gene: TRBV7-9; abundance: .; CDR3aa: CASSDQKAEQFF; CDR3nt: TGTGCCAGCAGCGACCAAAAGGCTGAGCAGTTCTTC
d_gene: .; j_gene: TRBJ2-1; v_gene: TRBV3-1; abundance: .; CDR3aa: CASSQEGWPARTLVMVVLNEQFF; CDR3nt: TGTGCCAGCAGCCAAGAAGGTTGGCCAGCAAGGACTCTGGTGATGGTTGTCCTCAATGAGCAGTTCTTC
d_gene: TRBD2; j_gene: TRBJ2-5; v_gene: TRBV6-2/TRBV6-3; abundance: .; CDR3aa: CASSGTSLQETQYF; CDR3nt: TGTGCCAGCAGTGGGACTAGTTTACAAGAGACCCAGTACTTC
d_gene: .; j_gene: TRBJ1-5; v_gene: TRBV28; abundance: .; CDR3aa: CASSYVGRGNQPQHF; CDR3nt: TGTGCCAGCAGTTATGTCGGGAGGGGCAATCAGCCCCAGCATTTT
d_gene: .; j_gene: TRBJ2-5; v_gene: TRBV27; abundance: .; CDR3aa: CASSSRGFWTQYF; CDR3nt: TGTGCCAGCAGCTCGAGGGGCTTCTGGACCCAGTACTTC
d_gene: TRBD1; j_gene: TRBJ1-2; v_gene: TRBV14; abundance: .; CDR3aa: CASSQDRGYSYGYTF; CDR3nt: TGTGCCAGCAGCCAGGACAGGGGGTATTCCTATGGCTACACCTTC
d_gene: .; j_gene: TRBJ2-2; v_gene: TRBV20-1; abundance: .; CDR3aa: CSARDYTGELFF; CDR3nt: TGCAGTGCTAGAGACTACACCGGGGAGCTGTTTTTT
d_gene: TRBD2; j_gene: TRBJ2-2; v_gene: TRBV4-1; abundance: .; CDR3aa: CASSHKRGRTGELFF; CDR3nt: TGCGCCAGCAGCCATAAGCGGGGCCGCACCGGGGAGCTTTTTTTT
d_gene: TRBD1; j_gene: TRBJ2-5; v_gene: TRBV25-1; abundance: .; CDR3aa: CASSVPGQGLYF; CDR3nt: TGTGCCAGCAGTGTCCCGGGACAGGGGCTTTACTTC
d_gene: TRBD1; j_gene: TRBJ2-1; v_gene: TRBV27; abundance: .; CDR3aa: CASSKTGVYEQFF; CDR3nt: TGTGCCAGCAGTAAAACAGGGGTTTACGAGCAGTTCTTC
d_gene: TRBD2; j_gene: TRBJ2-1; v_gene: TRBV4-1; abundance: .; CDR3aa: CASKIQTSGRPDEQFF; CDR3nt: TGCGCCAGCAAAATCCAGACTAGCGGGAGGCCTGATGAGCAGTTCTTC
d_gene: .; j_gene: TRBJ2-7; v_gene: TRBV9; abundance: once; CDR3aa: CASSGDEQYF; CDR3nt: TGTGCCAGCAGCGGGGACGAGCAGTACTTC
d_gene: .; j_gene: TRBJ2-5; v_gene: TRBV27; abundance: .; CDR3aa: CASSSPAEETQYF; CDR3nt: TGTGCCAGCAGTTCCCCAGCAGAAGAGACCCAGTACTTC
d_gene: .; j_gene: TRBJ1-1; v_gene: TRBV10-2; abundance: .; CDR3aa: CASSEGKHTNTEAFF; CDR3nt: TGCGCCAGCAGTGAGGGAAAACACACGAACACTGAAGCTTTCTTT
d_gene: TRBD1; j_gene: TRBJ1-4; v_gene: TRBV30; abundance: .; CDR3aa: CAWKETGSSGEKLFF; CDR3nt: TGTGCCTGGAAAGAGACAGGGTCAAGTGGTGAAAAACTGTTTTTT
d_gene: .; j_gene: TRBJ1-2; v_gene: TRBV27; abundance: .; CDR3aa: CASSLRLGDGYTF; CDR3nt: TGTGCCAGCAGTTTACGTCTCGGCGATGGCTACACCTTC
d_gene: .; j_gene: TRBJ1-1; v_gene: TRBV30; abundance: .; CDR3aa: CAWSPKTEAFF; CDR3nt: TGTGCCTGGAGTCCGAAGACTGAAGCTTTCTTT
d_gene: TRBD1; j_gene: TRBJ2-7; v_gene: TRBV5-1; abundance: few; CDR3aa: CASSLRTGGGTDF; CDR3nt: TGCGCCAGCAGCTTGCGGACAGGGGGCGGAACAGACTTC
d_gene: .; j_gene: TRBJ2-7; v_gene: TRBV10-3; abundance: .; CDR3aa: CAISDPDQGRLYEQYF; CDR3nt: TGTGCCATCAGTGATCCCGACCAGGGTCGGTTGTACGAGCAGTACTTC
d_gene: .; j_gene: TRBJ2-1; v_gene: TRBV5-1; abundance: once; CDR3aa: CASSLYSGGPNEQFF; CDR3nt: TGCGCCAGCAGCCTATACTCCGGGGGGCCCAATGAGCAGTTCTTC
d_gene: TRBD2; j_gene: TRBJ2-7; v_gene: TRBV6-5; abundance: .; CDR3aa: CASSYSSTGRAYEQYF; CDR3nt: TGTGCCAGCAGTTACTCGTCTACCGGGAGGGCCTACGAGCAGTACTTC
d_gene: TRBD2; j_gene: TRBJ2-7; v_gene: TRBV9; abundance: once; CDR3aa: CASSVGASGADEQYF; CDR3nt: TGTGCCAGCAGCGTAGGGGCTAGCGGAGCGGACGAGCAGTACTTC
d_gene: .; j_gene: TRBJ1-1; v_gene: TRBV7-6; abundance: .; CDR3aa: CASSLEGVVNTEAFF; CDR3nt: TGTGCCAGCAGCTTAGAGGGGGTGGTGAACACTGAAGCTTTCTTT